The clone carrying this T cell receptor beta chain was seen only a few times. What it binds is unknown. The data originate from a study of beta chain features in type 1 diabetes. Points from the study as a whole: Among patients with Type 1 diabetes, TCRB CDR3s were moderately but significantly shorter in every one of the four CD4+ subsets. Lower insertion and higher deletion counts appeared at VDJ junctions in type 1 diabetes patients. Cells with high TCR expression could be over-represented by cDNA sequencing.

The CDR3 sequence is 11 residues long. Deletions cut 5 bases from V and 15 bases from J, with 14 bases between. Germline lookup yields CDR1 SNHLY and CDR2 FYNNEI. The whole isolated RNA underwent reverse transcription, so sequencing captured expressed TCRB transcripts. Measured with immunoSEQ multiplex PCR; TCRdb has only the in-frame clones, and not every one. The data contain about 230,000 clones, roughly 17% of them singletons. The rearrangement links TRBV2 to TRBJ2-1; D possibly corresponds to TRBD1 (6 bases). The clonotype was recovered from a man between 25 and 39 years old with type 1 diabetes. Input material: naive CD4+ T cells from blood. This chain's CDR3 is CASSYQGISFF. CDR3 sequence (DNA): TGTGCCAGCAGTTACCAGGGGATTTCGTTCTTC.